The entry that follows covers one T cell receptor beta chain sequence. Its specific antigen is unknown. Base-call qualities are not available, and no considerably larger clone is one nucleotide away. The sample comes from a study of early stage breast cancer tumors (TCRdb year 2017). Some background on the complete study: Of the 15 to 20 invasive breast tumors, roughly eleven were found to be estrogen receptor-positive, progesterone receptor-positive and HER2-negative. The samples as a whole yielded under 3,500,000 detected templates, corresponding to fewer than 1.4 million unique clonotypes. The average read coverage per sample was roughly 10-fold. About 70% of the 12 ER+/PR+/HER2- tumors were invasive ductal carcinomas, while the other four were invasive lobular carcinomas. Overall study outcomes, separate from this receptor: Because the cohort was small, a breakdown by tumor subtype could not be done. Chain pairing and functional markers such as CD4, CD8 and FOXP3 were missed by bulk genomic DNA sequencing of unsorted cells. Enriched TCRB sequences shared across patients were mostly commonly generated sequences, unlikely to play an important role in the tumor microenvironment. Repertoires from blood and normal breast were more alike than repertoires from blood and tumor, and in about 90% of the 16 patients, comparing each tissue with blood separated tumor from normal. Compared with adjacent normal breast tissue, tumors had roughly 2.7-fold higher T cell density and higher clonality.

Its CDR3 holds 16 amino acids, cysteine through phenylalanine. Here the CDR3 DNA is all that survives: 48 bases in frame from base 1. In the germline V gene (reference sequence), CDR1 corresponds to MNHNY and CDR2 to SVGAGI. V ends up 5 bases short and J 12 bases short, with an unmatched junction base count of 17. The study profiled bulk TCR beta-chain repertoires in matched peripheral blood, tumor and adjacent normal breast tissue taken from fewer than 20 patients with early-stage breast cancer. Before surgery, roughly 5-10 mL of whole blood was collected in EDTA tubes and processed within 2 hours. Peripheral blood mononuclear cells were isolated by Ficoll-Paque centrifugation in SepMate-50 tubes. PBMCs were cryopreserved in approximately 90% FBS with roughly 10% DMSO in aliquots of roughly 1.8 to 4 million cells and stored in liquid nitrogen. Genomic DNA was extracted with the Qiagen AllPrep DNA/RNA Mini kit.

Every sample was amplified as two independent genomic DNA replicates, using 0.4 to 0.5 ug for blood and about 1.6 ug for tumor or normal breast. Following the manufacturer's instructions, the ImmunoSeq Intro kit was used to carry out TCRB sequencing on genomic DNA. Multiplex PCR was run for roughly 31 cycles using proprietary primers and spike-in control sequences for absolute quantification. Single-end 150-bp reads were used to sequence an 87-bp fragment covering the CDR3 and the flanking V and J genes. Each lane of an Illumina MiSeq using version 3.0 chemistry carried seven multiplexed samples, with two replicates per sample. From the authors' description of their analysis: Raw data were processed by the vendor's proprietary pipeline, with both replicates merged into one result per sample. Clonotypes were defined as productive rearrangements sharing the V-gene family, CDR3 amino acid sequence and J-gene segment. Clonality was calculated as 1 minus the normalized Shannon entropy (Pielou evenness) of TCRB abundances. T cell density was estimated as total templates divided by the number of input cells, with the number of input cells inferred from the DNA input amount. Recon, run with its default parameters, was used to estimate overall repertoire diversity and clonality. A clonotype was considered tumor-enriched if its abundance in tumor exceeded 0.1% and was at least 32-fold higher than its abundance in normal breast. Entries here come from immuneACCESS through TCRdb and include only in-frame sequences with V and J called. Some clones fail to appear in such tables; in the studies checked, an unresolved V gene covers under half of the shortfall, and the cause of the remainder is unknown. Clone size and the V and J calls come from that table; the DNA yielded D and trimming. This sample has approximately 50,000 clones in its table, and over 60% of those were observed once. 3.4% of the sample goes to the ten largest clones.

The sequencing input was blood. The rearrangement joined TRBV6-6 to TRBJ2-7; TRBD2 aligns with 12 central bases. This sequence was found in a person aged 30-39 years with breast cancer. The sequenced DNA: TGTGCCAGCAGTCTTGACGGGATGGGACTAGCGGGTGGCGGGTACTTC. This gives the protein CASSLDGMGLAGGGYF.